A selection of T cell receptor beta chains follows, all from one sample in a study of cytomegalovirus exposure and HLA in healthy donors. Profiled with immunoSEQ multiplex PCR; TCRdb holds only in-frame clones, not every one. In the table there are 150,000 to 200,000 clones, about four fifths of which are singletons. The source material was PBMCs. The receptor source for this set is a woman aged 25 to 45 in good health and CMV-seronegative. Both conserved end residues are part of each CDR3. Some rows have no size entry. The others give once, few or many, or a class for an expanded clone.

V gene	clone size	J gene	CDR3 length	CDR3 protein
TRBV30	.	TRBJ2-7	14	CACRGLQSTYEQYF
TRBV6-5	.	TRBJ1-5	12	CASRQGNQPQHF
TRBV5-1	few	TRBJ1-6	14	CASSLGQNNSPLHF
TRBV28	once	TRBJ2-7	14	CATTSGGAMREQYF
TRBV6-5	.	TRBJ2-3	15	CASSYSLSGLDTQYF
TRBV7-9	.	TRBJ2-1	15	CASSEAGNYNNEQFF
TRBV5-1	.	TRBJ2-7	14	CASSLAGTHSEQYF
TRBV7-9	.	TRBJ1-2	13	CASSRTGNYGYTF
TRBV9	.	TRBJ1-4	15	CASNRGHGANEKLFF
TRBV5-1	.	TRBJ1-6	15	CASSALKGLDSPLHF
TRBV19	.	TRBJ1-5	15	CATRQGPYSNQPQHF
TRBV30	.	TRBJ2-5	14	CAWSVRAGQETQYF
TRBV5-6	.	TRBJ1-2	14	CASSIGTGNYGYTF
TRBV4-1	few	TRBJ1-1	15	CASSQVLGGNTEAFF
TRBV9	once	TRBJ2-7	14	CASSVGTSRNEQYF
TRBV18	.	TRBJ2-3	15	CASSPSAGETDTQYF
TRBV5-1	.	TRBJ2-2	12	CASSLDYGELFF
TRBV6-5	.	TRBJ2-7	15	CASSYSWKGGYEQYF
TRBV6-5	.	TRBJ2-7	15	CASSPSRVRGYEQYF
TRBV7-2	.	TRBJ2-7	15	CASSARGPNIYEQYF
TRBV6-5	.	TRBJ2-1	14	CASRSGGAFVEQFF
TRBV4-3	few	TRBJ2-5	18	CASSQEGRGLAGRETQYF
TRBV19	once	TRBJ1-5	12	CASTGAGQPQHF
TRBV29-1	.	TRBJ1-4	17	CSARGTPGQGGREKLFF
TRBV5-1	.	TRBJ2-3	14	CASSLYGGFMMQYF
TRBV5-1	.	TRBJ2-7	17	CASSLDPRQGPAYEQYF
TRBV9	.	TRBJ1-1	13	CASSARDITEAFF
TRBV4-1	.	TRBJ2-7	14	CASSQDGTPYEQYF
TRBV10-3	.	TRBJ1-6	15	CAIQQGAAANSPLHF
TRBV19	few	TRBJ2-3	16	CASSIGLFGYTDTQYF
TRBV5-1	.	TRBJ2-7	16	CASSSGTSVQGYEQYF
TRBV25-1	.	TRBJ1-4	15	CASSEWGVSLEKLFF
TRBV7-6	few	TRBJ1-2	15	CASSPSYRGNYGYTF
TRBV7-2	.	TRBJ1-1	15	CASSRSRLVNTEAFF
TRBV20-1	once	TRBJ1-2	11	CSAQGRTACTF
TRBV7-2	.	TRBJ1-1	17	CASSPSGQGIVRAEAFF
TRBV10-3	.	TRBJ2-3	14	CAIAAGPSTDTQYF
TRBV19	.	TRBJ2-5	16	CASSIILAGGGETQYF
TRBV7-8	few	TRBJ1-2	15	CASSPDPAGDYGYTF
TRBV27	.	TRBJ1-1	14	CASSWDRGGLEAFF
TRBV19	.	TRBJ2-7	13	CASSRDRGYEQYF
TRBV11-2	.	TRBJ2-1	17	CASRPVGAGGWLGEQFF
TRBV20-1	once	TRBJ1-4	11	CSIATNEKLFF
TRBV5-5	.	TRBJ2-7	13	CASSLDSHREQYF
TRBV12-5	.	TRBJ1-1	14	CASGLGTGNTEAFF
TRBV30	.	TRBJ1-5	16	CAWSRTGLANGQPQHF
TRBV7-2	.	TRBJ2-1	16	CASRSPSGGRYNEQFF
TRBV5-1	.	TRBJ2-5	15	CASSLAPDRVETQYF
TRBV5-1	few	TRBJ1-5	14	CASSLEQGNQPQHF
TRBV14	.	TRBJ2-7	15	CASSPRQGYTYEQYF